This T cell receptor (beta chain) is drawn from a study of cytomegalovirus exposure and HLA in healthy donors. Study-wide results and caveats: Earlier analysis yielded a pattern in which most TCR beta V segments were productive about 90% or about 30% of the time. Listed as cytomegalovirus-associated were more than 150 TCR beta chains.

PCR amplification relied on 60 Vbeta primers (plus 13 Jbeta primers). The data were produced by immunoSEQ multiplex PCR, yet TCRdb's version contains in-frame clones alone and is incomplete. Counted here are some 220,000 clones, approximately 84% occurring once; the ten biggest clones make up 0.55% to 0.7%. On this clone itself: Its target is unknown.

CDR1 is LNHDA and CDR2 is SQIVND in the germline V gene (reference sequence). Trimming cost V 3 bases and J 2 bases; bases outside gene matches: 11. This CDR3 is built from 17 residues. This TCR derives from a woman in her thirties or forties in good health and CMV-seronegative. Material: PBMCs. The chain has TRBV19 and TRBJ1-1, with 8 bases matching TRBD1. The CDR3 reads CASSIITGTGLNTEAFF. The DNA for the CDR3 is TGTGCCAGTAGTATTATAACAGGGACAGGTCTTAACACTGAAGCTTTCTTT.